A selection of T cell receptor beta chains follows, all from one sample in a study of cytomegalovirus exposure and HLA in healthy donors. This table comes from immunoSEQ multiplex PCR, and its TCRdb copy is limited to in-frame clones, with some not included. Here the sample spans approximately 140,000 clones, about 80% being singletons. What was sequenced was PBMCs. These TCRs come from a girl aged 2 to 9 in good health and CMV-seronegative. Both conserved end residues are part of each CDR3. A D gene is named only where the DNA matches it firmly. Some rows mark clone size as missing; the rest say once, few, many or name a class of expanded clone.

V gene: TRBV19; J gene: TRBJ2-7; D gene: -; clone size: -; CDR3 protein: CASSISLNPPYEQYF; CDR3 DNA: TGTGCCAGTAGTATAAGCCTCAATCCCCCCTACGAGCAGTACTTC
V gene: TRBV11-2; J gene: TRBJ1-4; D gene: TRBD1; clone size: -; CDR3 protein: CASSARGGQGGEKLFF; CDR3 DNA: TGTGCCAGCAGCGCAAGGGGGGGACAGGGCGGAGAAAAACTGTTTTTT
V gene: TRBV4-3; J gene: TRBJ1-4; D gene: TRBD1; clone size: few; CDR3 protein: CASSQDTGGVEKLFF; CDR3 DNA: TGCGCCAGCAGCCAAGATACAGGGGGCGTTGAAAAACTGTTTTTT
V gene: TRBV9; J gene: TRBJ1-6; D gene: -; clone size: -; CDR3 protein: CASSVSRGGVDNSPLHF; CDR3 DNA: TGTGCCAGCAGCGTATCCCGCGGGGGGGTCGATAATTCACCCCTCCACTTT
V gene: TRBV19; J gene: TRBJ2-1; D gene: -; clone size: -; CDR3 protein: CASSIISGNNEQFF; CDR3 DNA: TGTGCCAGTAGTATAATTTCAGGTAACAATGAGCAGTTCTTC
V gene: TRBV27; J gene: TRBJ2-3; D gene: TRBD2; clone size: -; CDR3 protein: CASSFVAGDLGADTQYF; CDR3 DNA: TGTGCCAGCAGTTTCGTGGCGGGAGATCTGGGGGCAGATACGCAGTATTTT
V gene: TRBV10-3; J gene: TRBJ1-1; D gene: -; clone size: -; CDR3 protein: CAISERKQDTEAFF; CDR3 DNA: TGTGCCATCAGTGAACGAAAGCAGGACACTGAAGCTTTCTTT
V gene: TRBV5-4; J gene: TRBJ1-5; D gene: -; clone size: -; CDR3 protein: CASSHRSGVGNQPQHF; CDR3 DNA: TGTGCCAGCAGCCACCGGTCAGGCGTAGGAAATCAGCCCCAGCATTTT
V gene: TRBV7-9; J gene: TRBJ1-2; D gene: -; clone size: -; CDR3 protein: CASSPGREISNYGYTF; CDR3 DNA: TGTGCCAGCAGCCCCGGTCGGGAGATCTCTAACTATGGCTACACCTTC
V gene: TRBV4-1; J gene: TRBJ2-6; D gene: -; clone size: few; CDR3 protein: CASTSPSGANVLTF; CDR3 DNA: TGCGCCAGCACTTCCCCCTCTGGGGCCAACGTCCTGACTTTC
V gene: TRBV30; J gene: TRBJ2-1; D gene: -; clone size: -; CDR3 protein: CAWSGLSGRSYNEQFF; CDR3 DNA: TGTGCCTGGAGTGGCCTCTCAGGGCGCTCCTACAATGAGCAGTTCTTC
V gene: TRBV19; J gene: TRBJ1-3; D gene: -; clone size: -; CDR3 protein: CASIPRGEISGNTIYF; CDR3 DNA: TGTGCCAGTATCCCCCGGGGAGAGATCTCTGGAAACACCATATATTTT
V gene: TRBV2; J gene: TRBJ2-2; D gene: TRBD1; clone size: -; CDR3 protein: CASSGDRDSLTGELFF; CDR3 DNA: TGTGCCAGCAGTGGTGACAGGGATAGTTTGACCGGGGAGCTGTTTTTT
V gene: TRBV9; J gene: TRBJ1-4; D gene: -; clone size: -; CDR3 protein: CASSVAATGPAEKLFF; CDR3 DNA: TGTGCCAGCAGCGTAGCCGCGACAGGTCCGGCTGAAAAACTGTTTTTT
V gene: TRBV6-6; J gene: TRBJ1-5; D gene: TRBD1; clone size: -; CDR3 protein: CASSVDRDQPQHF; CDR3 DNA: TGTGCCAGCAGTGTTGACAGGGATCAGCCCCAGCATTTT
V gene: TRBV7-2; J gene: TRBJ2-1; D gene: -; clone size: -; CDR3 protein: CASSLELSAGNNEQFF; CDR3 DNA: TGTGCCAGCAGCTTAGAGCTATCCGCTGGTAACAATGAGCAGTTCTTC
V gene: TRBV19; J gene: TRBJ2-1; D gene: TRBD2; clone size: -; CDR3 protein: CASTQTPGLAGDYEQFF; CDR3 DNA: TGTGCCAGTACCCAGACTCCGGGACTAGCGGGAGACTATGAGCAGTTCTTC
V gene: TRBV7-8; J gene: TRBJ1-2; D gene: -; clone size: -; CDR3 protein: CASSFYTDGYTF; CDR3 DNA: TGTGCCAGCAGCTTCTATACGGATGGCTACACCTTC
V gene: TRBV29-1; J gene: TRBJ1-2; D gene: TRBD1; clone size: -; CDR3 protein: CSVTGQGNGYTF; CDR3 DNA: TGCAGCGTGACCGGACAGGGTAATGGCTACACCTTC
V gene: TRBV28; J gene: TRBJ1-2; D gene: -; clone size: few; CDR3 protein: CASSKITNYGYTF; CDR3 DNA: TGTGCCAGCAGTAAAATAACTAACTATGGCTACACCTTC
V gene: TRBV6-5; J gene: TRBJ2-1; D gene: TRBD2; clone size: -; CDR3 protein: CASSYRTRIYNEQFF; CDR3 DNA: TGTGCCAGCAGTTACAGGACTAGAATCTACAATGAGCAGTTCTTC
V gene: TRBV5-1; J gene: TRBJ1-2; D gene: TRBD1; clone size: -; CDR3 protein: CASSARGQAVGGYTF; CDR3 DNA: TGCGCCAGCAGCGCCAGGGGGCAGGCCGTTGGTGGCTACACCTTC